The rows below give T cell receptor beta chains drawn from one sample of a study of blood T cells in healthy people across ages. Using its own MiXCR run on the 5' RACE reads, TCRdb lists one record per CDR3 protein. The data show roughly 570,000 distinct CDR3 sequences, 27% seen once. Sequences were obtained from blood. The receptors come from a woman in her sixties or seventies in good health. Both conserved end residues are part of each CDR3. Fields, in order: J gene, clone size, D gene, V gene, CDR3 DNA, CDR3 protein. A D gene is named only where the DNA matches it firmly. Rows may omit the clone size; those that give it use once, few, many or a size class.

>TRBJ2-7|.|.|TRBV12-3/TRBV12-4
TGTGCCAGCAGTTCCGGGGCAGGGGCGTCCTACGAGCAGTACTTC
CASSSGAGASYEQYF
>TRBJ2-1|.|TRBD1|TRBV10-3
TGTGCCATCAGGGAGGACAGGGAAAGCCACAATGAGCAGTTCTTC
CAIREDRESHNEQFF
>TRBJ1-1|.|.|TRBV29-1
TGCAGCGTTGCTGAGGACATGAACACTGAAGCTTTCTTT
CSVAEDMNTEAFF
>TRBJ1-2|few|.|TRBV7-9
TGTTCCTCGGCGCTCCTGTCGGACTATGGCTACACCTTC
CSSALLSDYGYTF
>TRBJ1-2|many|TRBD1|TRBV6-5
TGTGCCAGCAGAAGACAGGGTGGGGGCTACACCTTC
CASRRQGGGYTF
>TRBJ2-2|many|TRBD1|TRBV3-1
TGTGCCAGCAGCTGGACAGGAAGCACCGGGGAGCTGTTTTTT
CASSWTGSTGELFF
>TRBJ2-2|few|TRBD1|TRBV9
TGTGCCAGCAGCCCAACCGGGACAGGGAACACCGGGGAGCTGTTTTTT
CASSPTGTGNTGELFF
>TRBJ1-2|few|.|TRBV20-1
TGCAGTGCTCGAGTGGGGAGAGGCTACACCTTC
CSARVGRGYTF
>TRBJ2-1|.|.|TRBV19
TGTGCCTGTACAGGCAACCGTTACAATGAGCAGTTCTTC
CACTGNRYNEQFF
>TRBJ1-2|few|.|TRBV6-6
TGTGCCAGCAGTTACTCGTCGGGGTCGCCTCTCTATGGCTACACCTTC
CASSYSSGSPLYGYTF
>TRBJ2-5|few|.|TRBV20-1
TGCAGTGCTAACAGGGGGGGAGAGACCCAGTACTTC
CSANRGGETQYF
>TRBJ2-3|.|.|TRBV6-2/TRBV6-3
TGTGCCAGCAGTTACGGTGTTGGCACAGATACGCGGTATTTT
CASSYGVGTDTRYF
>TRBJ1-4|.|TRBD1|TRBV5-1
TGCGCCAGCAGCTTGAAGTCAGGGGGTAATGAAAAACTGTTTTTT
CASSLKSGGNEKLFF
>TRBJ1-5|few|TRBD1|TRBV29-1
TGCAGCGTTGAATTACAGGGGGCTCAGCATTTT
CSVELQGAQHF
>TRBJ1-2|.|TRBD1|TRBV7-2
TGTGCCAGCAGTTCCCACAGGGGTAACGGAGCTAACTATGGCTACACCTTC
CASSSHRGNGANYGYTF